This T cell receptor (beta chain) was identified in a study of blood T cells in healthy people across ages. A second about 7 to 12 cycle PCR used barcoded and J-beta primers. Each cDNA molecule carried a tag from a template-switch adaptor that contained 12 random nucleotides. TCRdb fed the 5' RACE reads into MiXCR, producing one record per CDR3 protein. The repertoire holds about 800,000 distinct CDR3 sequences, with around a quarter as singletons. Trimming cost V 3 bases and J 2 bases; bases outside gene matches: 10. From germline, CDR1 is LGHDT and CDR2 YNNKEL (reference sequence). CDR3 length: 17 residues. This same sample was also taken into another study, of T cells of mothers and their children. This second report adds: When the second PCR was run, its M1S primer added sample barcodes and 2-4 random nucleotides. Each child gave 2.9 million or so TCR beta CDR3 reads (each mother, over 8.5 million).

The chain employs TRBV3-1 and TRBJ2-7; 10 nucleotides agree with TRBD2. The sequence derives from a boy between 10 and 17 years old in good health. Input material: blood. The CDR3 DNA sequence: TGTGCCAGCAGCCATCACCAACGGACTAGCGGACCCTACGAGCAGTACTTC. Translating gives CASSHHQRTSGPYEQYF.